The T cell receptor (beta chain) described here comes from a study of cytomegalovirus exposure and HLA in healthy donors (dated by TCRdb to 2017 to 2019). About the investigation overall: An earlier analysis of roughly 570 of the donors reported 276 Gb of sequence data and around 100 million unique TCR beta sequences obtained from roughly 170 million T cells. An early release that covered several hundred HLA-typed donors contained 300 to 350 gigabases of sequencing data and around 80 million unique TCR sequences. Among the roughly 380 genotyped donors, approximately 76% belonged to the genetic ancestry cluster associated with self-reported Caucasian donors. The aim of the study was to test whether cataloging public T cell receptors could identify signatures of past pathogen exposure. Using immunosequencing, the study profiled T cell repertoires from 500 to 800 subjects and related those repertoires to cytomegalovirus serostatus. Along with the roughly 670-subject first cohort, a separate validation cohort of some 130 different subjects was used. The study combined high-throughput TCR immunosequencing, statistical association of individual TCRs with disease status, and machine learning to predict cytomegalovirus infection status. A later analysis re-analyzed previously published TCR beta repertoires from 660 or so donors and added high-resolution HLA genotyping to study TCR occurrence patterns. In the later analysis, no new phenotypic data were used to find candidate immune exposures; instead, reliance was placed on TCR beta sequences and their occurrence across donors. In an earlier analysis of 500 to 650 of the donors, high-throughput TCR beta sequencing was used to judge whether each TCR beta V gene segment behaved as functional or pseudogenic. Alongside the repertoire data, information on donor age, sex, ethnicity and CMV serostatus was compiled. A later genetic analysis used genome-wide SNP genotypes for about 65% of the 666 donors, treating that subset as a discovery cohort. Every repertoire in the discovery cohort had been generated on one and the same sequencing platform. HLA typing covered class I and class II loci at four-digit resolution. Typing coverage varied by locus: roughly 620-640 donors for A, B, C, DRB1 and DQB1; 522 for DQA1; approximately 570 for DPA1; around 490 for DPB1. Because of strong linkage in the cohort, 5 or 6 DR-DQ haplotypes were treated as single units for association and clustering. Across 300 to 500 genotyped donors of the cohort, an average of roughly 230,000 unique TCR beta nucleotide sequences per donor were sequenced, and approximately 19% of those sequences were non-productive.

The table lists this clone with a few counts. Its antigen specificity is not known. The record has no base qualities; no much larger clone is one base away. The cohort was made up of approximately 700 healthy bone marrow donors. At the time of sampling, all cohort members were nominally healthy, though unrecorded immune exposures were likely present. The donor was CMV seronegative and was included in the group of about 350 seronegative cohort members. A peripheral blood sample was collected from each donor, and TCR beta sequencing was performed on peripheral blood mononuclear cells. Genomic DNA extraction from the blood cell samples was performed with the Qiagen DNeasy Blood Extraction Kit. General conclusions and limits of the study: In a later genetic analysis, fewer N-insertions in productive TCRs were reported among donors in an Asian-associated ancestry cluster than the approximately 630-donor mean. Most TCR sequences were seen in very few donors, while some public TCRs were found in many individuals. Correlated functional status among segregating V segments might be attributable to linkage disequilibrium, but an unknown experimental factor could not be ruled out. A cluster of highly shared sequence variants was judged likely to be a technical artifact of the sequencing pipeline. V-gene and J-gene trimming of TCR beta chains was associated with a missense DCLRE1C variant in a later genetic analysis, and the association was replicated in an independent cohort. HLA typing was unavailable for some donors at each locus, so association tests used only the typed subset. A further reported finding was that TCR beta sequences accurately predicted the HLA-A and HLA-B alleles for most subjects in the first cohort. A later analysis associated 16,951 TCR beta sequences with specific HLA alleles at a false discovery rate of 0.05. Several of the top co-occurrence clusters appeared to be linked to parvovirus B19, influenza, CMV and Epstein-Barr virus, according to a later analysis. The earlier analysis of some 560 of the donors excluded 15 to 20 rarely observed V segments, including chromosome 9 orphons, because counts were too low. It was suggested by the authors that the approach could potentially be generalized to other disease states and immunological phenotypes. In an earlier analysis of around 600 of the donors, most TCR beta V segments were observed in productive rearrangements about 87% or about 30% of the time, broadly matching IMGT annotations. In the study, around 150 TCR beta chains were listed as associated with cytomegalovirus. A later analysis found that HLA-associated TCR beta chains were more clonally expanded and had lower generation probabilities than equally common non-associated chains. The classifier was reported to diagnose cytomegalovirus status with high specificity and sensitivity in both the original cohort and the validation cohort. When HLA alleles, especially DR and DQ, strongly co-occurred, attributing TCR associations to individual alleles was difficult. Some IMGT-functional V segments, including TRBV6-2 and TRBV6-3, could not be distinguished by the 87-base-pair reads and were therefore excluded. In a later analysis, TCR association rates were found to vary across HLA loci, with the most associated TCRs seen for DRB1 alleles and the fewest for HLA-C alleles. The cohort was sequenced for TCR beta chains only, and without alpha or paired-chain data the features that could be detected were limited. Immune exposure information for the cohort was limited to CMV serostatus. A few of the identified cytomegalovirus-associated TCR beta chains were confirmed in vitro to be specific for cytomegalovirus antigens. Sequencing depth was assumed to be roughly uniform across donors in the presence/absence analyses, though that assumption may not hold. Most CMV-associated TCR beta chains appeared to be HLA-restricted in a later analysis, and the HLA associations seemed to be driven largely by CMV exposure.

Based on the germline V gene (reference sequence), the CDR1 and CDR2 sequences are LNHDA and SQIVND. Trimming takes 3 bases from V and 0 bases from J, and the germline ends sit 12 bases apart. The CDR3 runs 17 amino acids, cysteine and phenylalanine included. The CDR3 DNA has 51 bases and is translated from base 1. The library was obtained by the immunoSEQ multiplex PCR assay. The multiplex PCR relied on a mix of 60 forward primers for TCR Vbeta segments and 13 reverse primers for TCR Jbeta segments. The CDR3 region of rearranged TCR beta genes was amplified from genomic DNA by a multiplex PCR assay. Amplified TCR beta libraries were sequenced as 87-base-pair reads on the Illumina HiSeq System. The published analysis was carried out like this. A later analysis counted 65 million to 90 million unique TCR beta chains across the 690 or so repertoires, and roughly 11 million of these chains were shared by at least two donors. A nearest-neighbor algorithm error-corrected the raw reads and collapsed the reads into unique sequences, merging closely related sequences to remove PCR and sequencing errors. CDR3 sequences were aligned to IMGT reference sequences to assign V, D and J gene segments. For a sequence to be retained, a match of at least six nucleotides was required to both a V gene segment and a J gene segment. A rearrangement counted as productive if the CDR3 had no stop codons and remained in frame with V and J, and every other rearrangement counted as non-productive. Following IMGT convention, CDR3 was defined as the stretch from the second conserved V-encoded cysteine to the conserved J-encoded phenylalanine. The earlier analysis of more than 450 of the donors excluded sequences that lacked an unambiguous match to a single V gene segment. In an earlier analysis of 450 to 700 of the donors, V segments were called functional above 56.7% productive rearrangements and were called segregating when the between-donor standard deviation exceeded 5%. A statistical classification framework was built for diagnosing cytomegalovirus status from the catalog of TCR beta chain sequences. A later analysis assigned V and J genes by comparing TCR nucleotide sequences with IMGT/GENE-DB human TR gene sequences. Using the TCRdist pipeline, a later analysis assigned CDR3 sequences along with most-parsimonious VDJ recombination scenarios. A later analysis defined each TCR beta chain by its CDR3 amino acid sequence plus V-gene family, and excluded reads lacking a unique V-gene family. In a later analysis, a few hundred highly shared, low-generation-probability nucleotide sequences were removed to address suspected cross-contamination and a sequencing artifact. In a later analysis, a clonal expansion index was calculated for each public chain from normalized within-repertoire ranks of inferred template counts. In a later analysis, generation probabilities were computed using a VDJ recombination model fitted to out-of-frame rearrangements, and the results were checked against IGoR. Hypergeometric tests were used in a later analysis to score TCR-TCR, TCR-HLA and TCR-CMV co-occurrence, with a repertoire-size bias correction applied to the TCR pairs. False discovery rates were estimated in a later analysis by permuting HLA or CMV assignments 20 times. In a later analysis, co-occurring TCRs were grouped with DBSCAN, and TCRdist sequence similarity was added when clustering was performed within HLA-allele-positive subsets. Repertoires with fewer than 30,000 or more than 120,000 public chains, plus five repertoires with anomalous nucleotide sharing, were excluded from co-occurrence clustering. TCRdb mirrors the immuneACCESS table, restricted to in-frame sequences. Some clones are absent from its copies; in checked studies, under half trace to an unresolved V gene, and the reason for the others is unknown. Clone size and the V and J calls come from that table; the DNA yielded D and trimming. This sample comprises 100,000 to 150,000 clones, 66% of them detected only once. The ten largest clonotypes hold 1.5% of the sample.

The sample was PBMCs. The rearrangement joined TRBV19 to TRBJ2-6; no D gene call is confident. The source is a man aged 18 to 35 in good health and CMV-seronegative. The nucleotide sequence is given as TGTGCCAGTAGTATTGCTACCCTTACCTCTGGGGCCAACGTCCTGACTTTC. This is translated as CASSIATLTSGANVLTF.